This paragraph reports one TCR beta chain. The antigen is undetermined. The data belong to a study of beta chain features in type 1 diabetes. Study results and caveats: Significant though moderate, a shortening of TCRB CDR3s appeared in all four CD4+ subsets of Type 1 diabetes patients.

The CDR3 spans 11 residues. Trimming pared 4 bases from V and 2 bases from J, leaving 2 bases between. Germline lookup yields CDR1 MNHNY and CDR2 SVGAGI (reference sequence). Isolated RNA was reverse transcribed in full, so expressed TCRB transcripts were sequenced. Clones were read by immunoSEQ multiplex PCR, and TCRdb kept only the in-frame ones, dropping some. Among roughly 150,000 clones listed, 7% to 9.5% were seen once. This sequence joins TRBV6-6 and TRBJ1-2; no firm D call. The sample consisted of central memory CD4+ T cells from blood. This TCR derives from a woman aged 30 to 39 with type 1 diabetes. CDR3 sequence (DNA): TGTGCCAGCAGTTCAAACTATGGCTACACCTTC. As protein: CASSSNYGYTF.